The 30 T cell receptor beta chains below all came from one sample that was sequenced in a study of T cells in Graves' hyperthyroidism and ophthalmopathy. Researchers amplified the TCR beta CDR3 regions from RNA transcripts. Using the HTBI primer set, a first-round RT-PCR was run on the TCR CDR3. Via MiXCR, TCRdb re-called the multiplex PCR reads, giving one row per CDR3 protein. The sample has 300,000 to 350,000 distinct CDR3 sequences, around 20% seen once. Sequencing used blood. The receptors were sampled from a woman aged 50 to 65 with Graves' hyperthyroidism.

The table lists this clonotype with many counts. This chain joins TRBV24-1 and TRBJ1-5; no reliable D call. V was cut by 4 bases and J by 3 bases, with 3 bases left in between. Germline CDR1 is KGHDR and CDR2 is SFDVKD. The CDR3 contains 12 residues. CDR3 sequence reads: CATSENNQPQHF. The CDR3 DNA is TGTGCCACCAGTGAGAACAATCAGCCCCAGCATTTT.

This clonotype has a count of ten or more. V is TRBV6-1 and J is TRBJ1-1; weak D call: TRBD1 (5 bases). CDR1 and CDR2 from the germline V gene are MNHNS and SASEGT. This CDR3 spans 14 amino acids. V dropped 7 bases and J dropped 1 base, with 13 bases sitting between them. As DNA, the CDR3 is TGTGCCAGCAAAGAGGGGCGGGGGAACACTGAAGCTTTCTTT. Translating it yields CASKEGRGNTEAFF.

This clonotype was picked up a small number of times. The chain recombines TRBV15 with TRBJ1-5; D gene uncertain. V was clipped by 0 bases and J by 0 bases, with 9 bases between them. CDR1 is LNHNV, CDR2 YYDKDF, per germline (reference sequence). CDR3 length: 16 residues. CDR3 protein: CATSRDRFPSNQPQHF. The CDR3 nucleotides read TGTGCCACCAGCAGAGACAGGTTCCCTAGCAATCAGCCCCAGCATTTT. Together with reference TRBV15 and TRBJ1-5, the CDR3 gives the full variable domain: DAMVIQNPRYQVTQFGKPVTLSCSQTLNHNVMYWYQQKSSQAPKLLFHYYDKDFNNEADTPDNFQSRRPNTSFCFLDIRSPGLGDTAMYLCATSRDRFPSNQPQHFGDGTRLSIL.

This chain uses TRBV6-5 with TRBJ1-1; D not certain. In germline, CDR1 is MNHEY, CDR2 SVGAGI. V lost 6 bases and J 0 bases, leaving 11 bases between the germline ends. This CDR3 has 14 amino acids. CDR3 bases: TGTGCCAGCAGCTACCACGGATTGAACACTGAAGCTTTCTTT. Encoded protein: CASSYHGLNTEAFF.

As DNA, the CDR3 is TGTGCCAGCAGTGAAGCCAGTGGCTACGAGCAGTACTTC. Residues: CASSEASGYEQYF. The J gene is TRBJ2-7, the V gene TRBV6-1; unclear D gene. This CDR3 spans 13 amino acids. Between the trimmed V and J ends, which lost 0 bases and 3 bases, there was a span of 6 bases. CDR1 and CDR2 (germline): MNHNS, SASEGT.

The chain combines TRBV2 with TRBJ1-4, with unresolved D. The CDR3 runs to 16 residues. The germline V gene encodes CDR1 SNHLY and CDR2 FYNNEI. V was pared by 2 bases and J by 0 bases, with 10 bases between. The CDR3 DNA follows: TGTGCCAGCAGTGAACTTTCCTCCGCAACTAATGAAAAACTGTTTTTT. Translation: CASSELSSATNEKLFF.

This clonotype has a handful of counts. The J gene is TRBJ2-1, the V gene TRBV29-1; 12 bases line up with TRBD2. V gave up 7 bases and J gave up 7 bases; unmatched junction bases: 2. The CDR3 contains 12 residues. Looked up from germline, CDR1 is SQVTM and CDR2 is ANQGSEA. CDR3 bases: TGCAGCGCGACTAGCGGGAGTAATGAGCAGTTCTTC. This codes for CSATSGSNEQFF.

This clonotype was seen a few times. This sequence may be a read error, since a much larger clone differs from it by one base. The rearrangement uses TRBV29-1 and TRBJ1-1; D unclear. The germline V and J ends were trimmed by 7 bases and 0 bases, with 12 bases remaining between them. CDR3 length equals 13 residues. Germline V gene sequence: CDR1 SQVTM, CDR2 ANQGSEA. The CDR3 region has the DNA TGCAGCGGCCAGCGCAGAATGAACACTGAAGCTTTCTTT. It specifies CSGQRRMNTEAFF.

This clonotype appeared many times. This chain uses TRBV2 with TRBJ2-5, with TRBD1 matching over 8 bases. Germline V gene data show CDR1 as SNHLY and CDR2 as FYNNEI. CDR3 length equals 14 residues. With V trimmed by 5 bases and J by 5 bases, 7 bases remained unmatched. The CDR3 DNA reads as TGTGCCAGCAGTACCAGGGGGCTCCGGGAGACCCAGTACTTC. It is translated as CASSTRGLRETQYF.

The V gene is TRBV20-1, the J gene TRBJ1-5; the D is unclear. The CDR3 loop spans 14 amino acids. The V and J ends lost 1 base and 5 bases respectively, with 12 bases between them. Germline CDR1 reads DFQATT; CDR2 reads SNEGSKA (reference sequence). The CDR3 DNA sequence: TGCAGTGCTAGAGGGGCGGTATTGGATCAGCCCCAGCATTTT. This gives the protein CSARGAVLDQPQHF.

The table lists this clonotype with many counts. The genes are TRBV29-1 and TRBJ1-1; no clear D. This CDR3 has 15 amino acids. The ends were cut back, 4 bases at V and 3 bases at J, with 18 bases in the middle. Germline CDR1 SQVTM, CDR2 ANQGSEA. The CDR3 region is CSVVLIRRRDTEAFF. CDR3 nucleotides: TGCAGCGTTGTTCTCATAAGGCGGAGGGACACTGAAGCTTTCTTT.

There are many counts of this clonotype. This chain connects TRBV7-9 to TRBJ2-6; D may be TRBD1 (6 bases). The CDR3 is made up of 19 amino acids. With 5 bases removed from V and 0 bases from J, the gap between germline ends came to 20 bases. Germline V gene data show CDR1 as SEHNR and CDR2 as FQNEAQ (reference sequence). The CDR3 nucleotides are TGTGCCAGCAGCCCCCCGGGCGGACAGCTACACTCTGGGGCCAACGTCCTGACTTTC. Amino acids: CASSPPGGQLHSGANVLTF.

This clonotype was detected many times. The chain recombines TRBV11-2 with TRBJ2-3; 8 positions agree with TRBD1. V lost 5 bases and J lost 0; bases outside the gene matches: 4. The CDR3 is 15 amino acids. Germline V gene sequence: CDR1 SGHAT, CDR2 FQNNGV. CDR3: CASSRGTGSTDTQYF. The CDR3 DNA reads as TGTGCCAGCAGCCGGGGGACAGGTAGCACAGATACGCAGTATTTT.

This clonotype was detected a few times. The V and J genes are TRBV6-1 and TRBJ2-6; no firm D call. The germline CDR1 and CDR2 sequences are MNHNS and SASEGT. The CDR3 has 15 residues. Between the trimmed V and J ends, which lost 5 bases and 2 bases, there was a span of 10 bases. Written as DNA, the CDR3 is TGTGCCAGCAGTTCCCCGAACCCTGGGGCCAACGTCCTGACTTTC. It codes for CASSSPNPGANVLTF.

This clonotype was counted at least ten times. V gene TRBV2 combines with J gene TRBJ2-5; 8 positions match TRBD2. Unmatched junction bases numbered 10, after V lost 3 bases and J lost 4 bases. Germline-derived CDR1 and CDR2 are SNHLY and FYNNEI. The CDR3 totals 16 residues. The CDR3 spells CASSDTSGLFLETQYF. The CDR3 DNA reads as TGTGCCAGCAGTGATACTAGCGGACTCTTTCTAGAGACCCAGTACTTC.

This clonotype was detected ten times or more. This rearrangement joins TRBV29-1 to TRBJ2-5, with D possibly TRBD1 on 6 matching bases. V lost 1 base and J 4 bases, leaving 16 bases between the germline ends. Germline lookup yields CDR1 SQVTM and CDR2 ANQGSEA. The CDR3 is made up of 15 amino acids. CDR3 sequence: CSVEGDSTRGETQYF. Here the CDR3 DNA reads TGCAGCGTTGAAGGTGACAGCACCAGGGGAGAGACCCAGTACTTC. Full variable domain (rest looked up from reference TRBV29-1 and TRBJ2-5): SAVISQKPSRDICQRGTSLTIQCQVDSQVTMMFWYRQQPGQSLTLIATANQGSEATYESGFVIDKFPISRPNLTFSTLTVSNMSPEDSSIYLCSVEGDSTRGETQYFGPGTRLLVL.

This clonotype came up a few times. The chain couples TRBV18 to TRBJ1-5; a weak D match, TRBD1 (5 bases). From germline, CDR1 is KGHSH and CDR2 LQKENI. Trimming stripped 6 bases from V and 4 bases from J, with 13 bases between. The CDR3 sequence is 14 residues long. The CDR3, as DNA: TGTGCCAGCTCTAAGGGGTTTTCTAATCAGCCCCAGCATTTT. This encodes CASSKGFSNQPQHF. The entire variable domain, with the rest obtained from reference TRBV18 and TRBJ1-5, is as follows: NAGVMQNPRHLVRRRGQEARLRCSPMKGHSHVYWYRQLPEEGLKFMVYLQKENIIDESGMPKERFSAEFPKEGPSILRIQQVVRGDSAAYFCASSKGFSNQPQHFGDGTRLSIL.

The CDR3 loop reads CASSQTGGEHNEQFF. The CDR3 region has the DNA TGCGCCAGCAGCCAAACAGGGGGCGAACACAATGAGCAGTTCTTC. The genes are TRBV5-1 and TRBJ2-1; 9 bases agree with TRBD1. Unmatched junction bases numbered 7, after V lost 4 bases and J lost 5 bases. The germline gives CDR1 SGHRS, CDR2 YFSETQ. The CDR3 runs to 15 residues.

This clonotype was counted many times. This chain links TRBV20-1 with TRBJ2-2, with D perhaps TRBD2 (5 bases). There are 15 residues in the CDR3. From germline, CDR1 is DFQATT and CDR2 SNEGSKA (reference sequence). V lost 3 bases and J lost 5, with 16 bases in between. CDR3 sequence (DNA): TGCAGTGCTAGTCTGCACCGATCGGGGACCGGGGAGCTGTTTTTT. It is translated as CSASLHRSGTGELFF.

This clonotype was found many times. V usage is TRBV11-3 and J usage is TRBJ2-6; the D gene could be TRBD1 or TRBD2 (6 bases each). Deletions cut 3 bases from V and 1 base from J, with 13 bases between. This CDR3 has 17 residues. Per germline, CDR1 SGHNT and CDR2 YENEEA. The CDR3 is CASSFGGRSSGANVLTF. CDR3 coding DNA: TGTGCCAGCAGCTTTGGGGGGCGGTCGTCTGGGGCCAACGTCCTGACTTTC.

The chain links TRBV28 to TRBJ1-4; D is possibly TRBD1 (5 bases). The CDR3 has 14 residues. Trimming took 1 base from V and 6 from J, leaving 9 bases between them. In germline, CDR1 is MDHEN, CDR2 SYDVKM. CDR3 in DNA: TGTGCCAGCAGTTTATTGGGGGGGGATGAAAAACTGTTTTTT. Its protein product is CASSLLGGDEKLFF.

This chain links TRBV6-1 with TRBJ2-3; D may correspond to TRBD1 or TRBD2 (6 bases each). The V gene's germline CDR1 is MNHNS and CDR2 SASEGT. Between the trimmed V and J ends, which lost 3 bases and 2 bases, there was a span of 12 bases. This CDR3 comprises 15 residues. CDR3 nucleotides: TGTGCCAGCAGTGAGGGGGGACACCCCACAGATACGCAGTATTTT. As protein: CASSEGGHPTDTQYF.

This clonotype was seen ten or more times. The CDR3 nucleotides read TGTGCCAGCACCAGAACCAGCAATCAGCCCCAGCATTTT. This codes for CASTRTSNQPQHF. The chain joins TRBV2 to TRBJ1-5; D gene ambiguous. The germline V and J ends were trimmed by 7 bases and 1 base, with 8 bases remaining between them. From germline, CDR1 is SNHLY and CDR2 FYNNEI. The CDR3 contains 13 residues.

This clonotype was seen only a few times. This chain uses TRBV25-1 with TRBJ1-1; 7 bases are a match to TRBD1. Germline CDR1 MGHDK, CDR2 SYGVNS. The CDR3 consists of 12 residues. V lost 7 bases to trimming and J lost 4 bases; unmatched junction nucleotides: 3. CDR3 sequence (DNA): TGTGCCAGCAAAGGGACAGTCACTGAAGCTTTCTTT. Amino acids: CASKGTVTEAFF.

This clonotype showed up many times. The CDR3 DNA is TGCAGTGCTAGTTCCGGGACTAGCGGATCCTACGAGCAGTACTTC. Its translation: CSASSGTSGSYEQYF. This chain uses TRBV20-1 with TRBJ2-7; TRBD2 aligns across 11 bases. After removal of 3 bases from V and 1 base from J, the junction contained 5 bases not matched to a gene. Germline V lookup: CDR1 DFQATT, CDR2 SNEGSKA (reference sequence). This CDR3 has 15 amino acids.

This clonotype appeared a few times. A much more abundant neighbour one base away suggests this may be a read error. The rearrangement links TRBV6-2 or TRBV6-3 to TRBJ2-1, with D perhaps TRBD1 (5 bases). CDR1 is MNHEY, CDR2 SVGEGT, per germline. The length of the CDR3 is 10 residues. The CDR3 nucleotides are TGTGCCGGCAGGGACAATGAGCAGTTCTTC. Amino acid sequence: CAGRDNEQFF.

This clonotype occurred many times. This chain links TRBV20-1 with TRBJ1-1, with a weak D call TRBD1 (5 bases). The germline gives CDR1 DFQATT, CDR2 SNEGSKA (reference sequence). Trimming took 1 base from V and 0 from J, leaving 6 bases between them. The CDR3 totals 13 residues. The CDR3 DNA sequence: TGCAGTGCTAGAGGACAGTTGAACACTGAAGCTTTCTTT. Translation: CSARGQLNTEAFF.

The chain couples TRBV7-2 to TRBJ2-5; a possible D gene is TRBD2 (5 bases). V was trimmed by 0 bases and J by 5 bases, leaving 16 bases between them. The germline gives CDR1 SGHTA, CDR2 FQGNSA. The CDR3 consists of 16 residues. CDR3 sequence: CASSLAFGAAQETQYF. The CDR3 nucleotides are TGTGCCAGCAGCTTAGCGTTCGGAGCGGCCCAGGAGACCCAGTACTTC. Full variable domain (rest looked up from reference TRBV7-2 and TRBJ2-5): GAGVSQSPSNKVTEKGKDVELRCDPISGHTALYWYRQSLGQGLEFLIYFQGNSAPDKSGLPSDRFSAERTGGSVSTLTIQRTQQEDSAVYLCASSLAFGAAQETQYFGPGTRLLVL.

The V call is TRBV6-1, the J call TRBJ2-1; 15 bases agree with TRBD2. With 4 bases clipped from V and 9 bases from J, the junction kept 4 bases outside the gene matches. Germline loops: CDR1 MNHNS, CDR2 SASEGT. The CDR3 consists of 15 residues. CDR3 sequence: CASSGTSGGATEQFF. In DNA form, the CDR3 reads TGTGCCAGCAGTGGGACTAGCGGGGGGGCCACTGAGCAGTTCTTC.

At least ten counts were recorded for this clonotype. The V call is TRBV27, the J call TRBJ2-7, with D maybe TRBD1 (7 bases). CDR3 length equals 15 residues. Looked up from germline, CDR1 is MNHEY and CDR2 is SMNVEV (reference sequence). V lost 6 bases, J lost 3 bases, and 18 bases lay in between. The CDR3 is CASSRTGAGSYEQYF. The CDR3 nucleotides are TGTGCCAGCAGCCGAACAGGGGCGGGGAGCTACGAGCAGTACTTC.